Below are 7 T cell receptor beta chains sequenced from a single sample in a study of blood T cells in healthy people across ages. PCR was performed a second time for roughly 7 to 12 cycles using a sample-barcoded 5' primer and a J-beta primer mix. MiXCR, run by TCRdb on the 5' RACE reads, gives a single entry per CDR3 protein. The sample lists fewer than 800,000 distinct CDR3 sequences; around a quarter were seen once. These records were also assigned to another study, of T cells of mothers and their children.

Sequencing was performed on blood. These receptor sequences come from a boy aged 5-17 years in good health.

This clonotype was seen repeatedly, ten times or more. The V gene is TRBV6-2 or TRBV6-3, the J gene TRBJ1-1; D is perhaps TRBD1 (5 bases). The CDR3 has 15 amino acids. Deletions cut 7 bases from V and 3 bases from J, with 18 bases between. Germline values: CDR1 MNHEY, CDR2 SVGEGT. CDR3 region: CASTLWGGWDTEAFF. The CDR3 region has the DNA TGTGCCAGCACCCTTTGGGGGGGTTGGGACACTGAAGCTTTCTTT.

This chain uses TRBV29-1 with TRBJ2-5; the match to TRBD1 covers 9 bases. After removal of 5 bases from V and 5 bases from J, the junction contained 9 bases not matched to a gene. The CDR3 is 14 amino acids. Germline loops: CDR1 SQVTM, CDR2 ANQGSEA. As DNA, the CDR3 is TGCAGCGTTTCTGACAGGGGGATCTGGGAGACCCAGTACTTC. It encodes CSVSDRGIWETQYF.

This chain uses TRBV28 with TRBJ2-3, with D unresolved. The CDR3 runs to 12 residues. Trimming took off 3 bases at V and 4 bases at J, with 5 bases between the two ends. Germline-derived CDR1 and CDR2 are MDHEN and SYDVKM. The CDR3 spells CASSFMADTQYF. The CDR3 region has the DNA TGTGCCAGCAGTTTCATGGCAGATACGCAGTATTTT. The full variable domain, rest sourced from reference TRBV28 and TRBJ2-3, is DVKVTQSSRYLVKRTGEKVFLECVQDMDHENMFWYRQDPGLGLRLIYFSYDVKMKEKGDIPEGYSVSREKKERFSLILESASTNQTSMYLCASSFMADTQYFGPGTRLTVL.

On this clonotype: The junction does not match germline at one end; this may be a read error. The chain couples TRBV7-7 to TRBJ2-5; weak D call: TRBD2 (5 bases). The CDR3 spans 15 residues. Germline lookup yields CDR1 SSHAT and CDR2 FNYEAQ (reference sequence). Written as DNA, the CDR3 is TGTGCTAGCAGCTTAGCGTCGGAGTACCAAGAGACCCAGTACTTC. This codes for CASSLASEYQETQYF.

The gene calls are TRBV27 and TRBJ2-1; D could derive from TRBD1 or TRBD2 (5 bases each). The CDR3 sequence is 14 residues long. V shed 8 bases and J shed 1 base, with 12 bases lying between them. Germline-derived CDR1 and CDR2 are MNHEY and SMNVEV (reference sequence). The CDR3 sequence: CASCVRGSYNEQFF. For the CDR3, the DNA is TGTGCCAGCTGCGTGAGGGGATCCTACAATGAGCAGTTCTTC.

This clonotype has more than one count but fewer than ten. J is TRBJ2-7 and V is TRBV20-1, with D perhaps TRBD1 or TRBD2 (5 bases each). Per germline, CDR1 DFQATT and CDR2 SNEGSKA (reference sequence). This CDR3 comprises 14 residues. Trimming removed 2 bases at V and 3 bases at J, with 14 bases between. The CDR3 nucleotides read TGCAGTGCTAGAATTCAGGGACCGTTCTACGAGCAGTACTTC. This gives the protein CSARIQGPFYEQYF.

The rearrangement joins TRBV5-1 to TRBJ1-5, with 11 bases matching TRBD1. The germline gives CDR1 SGHRS, CDR2 YFSETQ. The J segment lost 7 bases and the V segment lost 4 bases, leaving 10 bases of the junction unmatched. The CDR3 consists of 16 residues. The CDR3 loop reads CASSPGTGGIGQPQHF. CDR3 DNA: TGCGCCAGCAGCCCGGGGACAGGGGGGATTGGGCAGCCCCAGCATTTT.